This T cell receptor beta chain was recorded in a study of T cells after yellow fever vaccination. The CDR3 extends over 14 amino acids. Germline V CDR1 and CDR2: SGHTA, FQGNSA. Trimming left V 4 bases short and J 7 bases short, with 17 bases between. TCRdb reprocessed the 5' RACE reads via MiXCR and lists one record per CDR3 protein. The table records 450,000 to 650,000 distinct CDR3 sequences, 20% to 25% of them present only once. J is TRBJ2-7 and V is TRBV7-2, with no clear D. Material: PBMCs, obtained less than 25 days after the first yellow fever vaccination. This receptor was identified in a young man who received the YFV17D yellow fever vaccine. CDR3 in amino acids: CASSSHGALGEQYF. Here the CDR3 DNA reads TGTGCCAGCAGCTCCCATGGAGCTCTGGGGGAGCAGTACTTC.